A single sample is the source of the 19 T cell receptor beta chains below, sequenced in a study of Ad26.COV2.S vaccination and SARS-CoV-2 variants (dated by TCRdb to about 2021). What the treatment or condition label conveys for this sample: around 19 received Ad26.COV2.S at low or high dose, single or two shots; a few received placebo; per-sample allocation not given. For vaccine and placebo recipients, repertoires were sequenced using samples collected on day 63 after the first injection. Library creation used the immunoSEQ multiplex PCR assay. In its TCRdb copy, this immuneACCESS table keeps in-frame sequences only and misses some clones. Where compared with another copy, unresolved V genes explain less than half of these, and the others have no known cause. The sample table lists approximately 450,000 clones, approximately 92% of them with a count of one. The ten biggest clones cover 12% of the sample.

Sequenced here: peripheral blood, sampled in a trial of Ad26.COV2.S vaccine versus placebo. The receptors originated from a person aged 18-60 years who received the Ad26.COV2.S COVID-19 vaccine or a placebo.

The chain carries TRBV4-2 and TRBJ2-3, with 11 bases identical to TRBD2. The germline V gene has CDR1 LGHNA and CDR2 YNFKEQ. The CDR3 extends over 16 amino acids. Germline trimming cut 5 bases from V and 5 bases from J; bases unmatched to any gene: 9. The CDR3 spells CASSRTSGRFGDTQYF. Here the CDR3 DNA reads TGTGCCAGCAGCAGAACTAGCGGGAGATTTGGAGATACGCAGTATTTT.

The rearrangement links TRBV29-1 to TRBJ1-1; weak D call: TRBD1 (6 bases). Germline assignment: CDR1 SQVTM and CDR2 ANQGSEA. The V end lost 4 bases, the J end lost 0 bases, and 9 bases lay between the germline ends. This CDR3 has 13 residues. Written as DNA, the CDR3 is TGCAGCGTTGCTGGACAGTTGAACACTGAAGCTTTCTTT. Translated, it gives CSVAGQLNTEAFF.

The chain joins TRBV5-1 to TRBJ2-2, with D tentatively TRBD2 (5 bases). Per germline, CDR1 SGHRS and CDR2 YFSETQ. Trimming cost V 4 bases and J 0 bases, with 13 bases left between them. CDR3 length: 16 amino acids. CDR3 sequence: CASSVLALTNTGELFF. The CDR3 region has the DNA TGCGCCAGCAGCGTTCTAGCTCTAACGAACACCGGGGAGCTGTTTTTT.

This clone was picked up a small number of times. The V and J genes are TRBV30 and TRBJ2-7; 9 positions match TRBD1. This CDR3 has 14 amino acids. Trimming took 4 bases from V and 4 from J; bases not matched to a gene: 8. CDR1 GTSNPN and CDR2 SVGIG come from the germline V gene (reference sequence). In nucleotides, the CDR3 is TGTGCCTGGACTGCCGGGACAGGGCGATACGAGCAGTACTTC. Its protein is CAWTAGTGRYEQYF.

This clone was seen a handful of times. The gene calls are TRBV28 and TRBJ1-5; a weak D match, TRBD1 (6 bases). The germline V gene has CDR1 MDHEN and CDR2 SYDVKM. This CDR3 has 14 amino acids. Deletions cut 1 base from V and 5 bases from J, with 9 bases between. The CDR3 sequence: CASSLSGEHQPQHF. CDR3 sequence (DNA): TGTGCCAGCAGTTTATCAGGGGAGCATCAGCCCCAGCATTTT.

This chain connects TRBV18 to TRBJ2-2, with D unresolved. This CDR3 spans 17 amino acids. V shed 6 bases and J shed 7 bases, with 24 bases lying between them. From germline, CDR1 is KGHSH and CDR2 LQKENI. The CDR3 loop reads CASSPFEADGTYGELFF. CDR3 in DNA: TGTGCCAGCTCCCCTTTTGAGGCGGACGGAACCTACGGGGAGCTGTTTTTT.

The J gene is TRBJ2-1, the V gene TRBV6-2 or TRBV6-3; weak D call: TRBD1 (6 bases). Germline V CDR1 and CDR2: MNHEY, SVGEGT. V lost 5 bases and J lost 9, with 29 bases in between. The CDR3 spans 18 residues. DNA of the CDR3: TGTGCCAGCAGTATACTACCCCCCGCAGGGACAAAATTGTGTGAGCAGTTCTTC. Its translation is CASSILPPAGTKLCEQFF.

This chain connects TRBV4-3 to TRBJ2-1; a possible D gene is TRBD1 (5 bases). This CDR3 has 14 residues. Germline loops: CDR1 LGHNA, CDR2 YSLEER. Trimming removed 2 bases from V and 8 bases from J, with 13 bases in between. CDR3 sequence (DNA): TGCGCCAGCAGCCAAAGGGGTGGGGTCGATGAGCAGTTCTTC. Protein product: CASSQRGGVDEQFF.

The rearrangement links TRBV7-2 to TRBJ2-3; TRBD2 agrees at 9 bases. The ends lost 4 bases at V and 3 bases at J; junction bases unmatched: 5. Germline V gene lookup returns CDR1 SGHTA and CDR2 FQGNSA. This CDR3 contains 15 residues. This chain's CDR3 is CASSSRTSDTDTQYF. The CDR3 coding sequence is TGTGCCAGCAGCTCGAGGACTAGCGATACAGATACGCAGTATTTT. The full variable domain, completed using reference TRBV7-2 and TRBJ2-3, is GAGVSQSPSNKVTEKGKDVELRCDPISGHTALYWYRQSLGQGLEFLIYFQGNSAPDKSGLPSDRFSAERTGGSVSTLTIQRTQQEDSAVYLCASSSRTSDTDTQYFGPGTRLTVL.

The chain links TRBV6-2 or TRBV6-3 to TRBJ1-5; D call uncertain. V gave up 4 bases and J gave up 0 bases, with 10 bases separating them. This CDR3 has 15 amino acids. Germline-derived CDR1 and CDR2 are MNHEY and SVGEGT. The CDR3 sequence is CASSLVPYSNQPQHF. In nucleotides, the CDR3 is TGTGCCAGCAGTTTAGTCCCCTATAGCAATCAGCCCCAGCATTTT.

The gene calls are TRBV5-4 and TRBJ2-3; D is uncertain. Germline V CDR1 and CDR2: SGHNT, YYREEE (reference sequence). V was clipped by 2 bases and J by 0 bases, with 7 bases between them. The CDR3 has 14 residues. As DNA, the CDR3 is TGTGCCAGCAGCTTCTCGGCGAGCACAGATACGCAGTATTTT. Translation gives CASSFSASTDTQYF.

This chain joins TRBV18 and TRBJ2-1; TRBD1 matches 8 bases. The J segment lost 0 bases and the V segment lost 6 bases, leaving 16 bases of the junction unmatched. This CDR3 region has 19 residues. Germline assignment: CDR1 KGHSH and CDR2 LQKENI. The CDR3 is CASSLLTGALKSSYNEQFF. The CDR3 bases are TGTGCCAGCTCCCTACTGACAGGGGCACTTAAGAGCTCCTACAATGAGCAGTTCTTC.

The CDR3 is CASSYLRQGAVNGELFF. For the CDR3, the DNA is TGTGCCAGCAGTTACTTGAGGCAGGGGGCCGTTAACGGGGAGCTGTTTTTT. The rearrangement links TRBV6-2 or TRBV6-3 to TRBJ2-2, with 8 nucleotides matching TRBD1. Trimming cost V 1 base and J 7 bases; bases outside gene matches: 11. The germline CDR1 and CDR2 sequences are MNHEY and SVGEGT. The CDR3 consists of 17 residues.

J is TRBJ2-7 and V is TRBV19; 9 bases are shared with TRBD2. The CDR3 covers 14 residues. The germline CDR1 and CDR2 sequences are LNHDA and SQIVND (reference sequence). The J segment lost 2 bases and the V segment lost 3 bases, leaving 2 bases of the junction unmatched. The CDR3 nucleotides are TGTGCCAGTAGTATTAGCGGGGGAGCCTACGAGCAGTACTTC. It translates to CASSISGGAYEQYF.

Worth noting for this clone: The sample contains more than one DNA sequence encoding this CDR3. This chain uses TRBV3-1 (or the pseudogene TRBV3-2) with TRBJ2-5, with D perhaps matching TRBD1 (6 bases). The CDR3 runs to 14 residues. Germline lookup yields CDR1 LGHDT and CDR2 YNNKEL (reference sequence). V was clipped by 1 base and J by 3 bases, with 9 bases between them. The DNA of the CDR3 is TGTGCCAGCAGCCAAGGCGACAGGAAAGAGACCCAGTACTTC. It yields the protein CASSQGDRKETQYF.

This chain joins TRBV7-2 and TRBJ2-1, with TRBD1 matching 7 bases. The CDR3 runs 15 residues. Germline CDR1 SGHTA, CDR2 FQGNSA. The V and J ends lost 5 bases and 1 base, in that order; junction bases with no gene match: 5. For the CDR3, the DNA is TGTGCCAGCAGCAAGGGACAGAGATCCTACAATGAGCAGTTCTTC. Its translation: CASSKGQRSYNEQFF.

This CDR3 reads CASSVDRAKADEKLFF. The CDR3 DNA reads TGTGCCAGCAGCGTGGACAGGGCCAAAGCGGATGAAAAACTGTTTTTT. The chain is built from TRBV2 and TRBJ1-4; TRBD1 matches 8 bases. The germline V gene encodes CDR1 SNHLY and CDR2 FYNNEI. The CDR3 has 16 amino acids. Trimming took 6 bases from V and 6 from J; bases not matched to a gene: 12.

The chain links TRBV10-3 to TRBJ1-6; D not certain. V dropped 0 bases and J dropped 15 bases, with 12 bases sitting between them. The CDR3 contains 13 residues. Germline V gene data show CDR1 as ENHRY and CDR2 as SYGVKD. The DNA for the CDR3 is TGTGCCATCAGTGAGTCGAACCCGGGTCGCCTCCACTTT. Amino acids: CAISESNPGRLHF.

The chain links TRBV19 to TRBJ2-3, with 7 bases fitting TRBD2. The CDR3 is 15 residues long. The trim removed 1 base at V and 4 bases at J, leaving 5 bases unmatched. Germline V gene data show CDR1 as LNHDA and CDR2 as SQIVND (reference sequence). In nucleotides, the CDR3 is TGTGCCAGTAGTATAGGGCGGGAGATGGCAGATACGCAGTATTTT. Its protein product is CASSIGREMADTQYF.